This paragraph covers one T cell receptor (beta chain) sequence. Its specificity is unknown. These data come from a study of cytotoxic CD8 clonotypes in ibrutinib-treated CLL. The overall study: Complete response was seen in 2 patients and partial in approximately 25; about twelve progressed and some 14 stayed remitted after a median about 70 months.

The V gene's germline CDR1 is PRHDT and CDR2 FYEKMQ (reference sequence). V lost 5 bases and J lost 1; bases outside the gene matches: 2. CDR3 length equals 13 residues. Depth targeted 1 in 200,000 to 1 in 1 million T cells, averaging 10x coverage per clonotype. Clones were sequenced by immunoSEQ multiplex PCR, and TCRdb holds only the in-frame ones, with some missing. The sample holds fewer than 150,000 clones, approximately 81% seen once. Study results and caveats: Clonality went higher at ibrutinib response and then dropped back toward baseline at progression.

The sequenced sample was PBMCs, obtained after 24 months of ibrutinib treatment. This sequence originates from a human donor with chronic lymphocytic leukemia. The chain combines TRBV13 with TRBJ2-7; 7 bases match TRBD1. Here the CDR3 DNA reads TGTGCCAGCAGCCCGACAGGGTCCTACGAGCAGTACTTC. This gives the protein CASSPTGSYEQYF.